Sequencing of this TCR beta chain was carried out in a study of OX40 agonist ivuxolimab in advanced cancers. Study-wide background: Every 2 weeks, ivuxolimab was infused into the patients intravenously at between 0.01 and 10 mg/kg. Anti-PD-1, anti-PD-L1 or anti-CTLA-4 therapy given earlier was allowed, and 40% had some. Recorded diagnoses for dose-escalation patients were hepatocellular carcinoma, melanoma, renal cell or head and neck cancer.

Autoimmune disease history or systemic immunosuppression led to patients being barred. CDR3 length: 15 amino acids. Germline lookup yields CDR1 SQVTM and CDR2 ANQGSEA. The V end lost 4 bases, the J end lost 3 bases, and 18 bases lay between the germline ends. The repertoire was sequenced with immunoSEQ multiplex PCR; TCRdb's copy has only in-frame clones and lacks some. The profile shows just over 80,000 clones, about 88% of them singletons. The sequence derives from an adult with an advanced solid tumor such as melanoma, head and neck, liver or kidney cancer. The V call is TRBV29-1, the J call TRBJ1-1; perhaps TRBD1 as D (5 bases). Material: CD4+ or CD8+ T cells sorted from blood, obtained in a trial of the OX40 agonist ivuxolimab. The CDR3: CSVVPWDPDDTEAFF. The CDR3 DNA sequence: TGCAGCGTTGTCCCCTGGGACCCTGACGACACTGAAGCTTTCTTT.